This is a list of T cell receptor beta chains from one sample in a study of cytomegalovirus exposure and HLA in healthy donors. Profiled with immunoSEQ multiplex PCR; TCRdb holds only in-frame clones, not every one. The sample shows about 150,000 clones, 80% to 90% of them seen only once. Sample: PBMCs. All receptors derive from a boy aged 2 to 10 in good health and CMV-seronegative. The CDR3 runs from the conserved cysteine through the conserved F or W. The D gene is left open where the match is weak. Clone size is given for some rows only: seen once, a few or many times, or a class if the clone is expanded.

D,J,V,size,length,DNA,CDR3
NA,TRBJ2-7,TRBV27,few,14,TGTGCCAGCAGTTTCAACAGGGTCTCCTACGAGCAGTACTTC,CASSFNRVSYEQYF
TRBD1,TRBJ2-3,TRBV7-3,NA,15,TGTGCCAGCAGCAAACCGGGACAGGGTTTAGATACGCAGTATTTT,CASSKPGQGLDTQYF
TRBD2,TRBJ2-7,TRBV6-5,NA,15,TGTGCCAGCAGTTCCCCGGGACTAGCGGCCTACGAGCAGTACTTC,CASSSPGLAAYEQYF
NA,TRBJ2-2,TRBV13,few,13,TGTGCCAGCAGCTTAGGCCGGGCCGGGGAGCTGTTTTTT,CASSLGRAGELFF
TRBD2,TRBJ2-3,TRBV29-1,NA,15,TGCAGCGTTGGAGACAGCGGGGTTAGCACAGATACGCAGTATTTT,CSVGDSGVSTDTQYF
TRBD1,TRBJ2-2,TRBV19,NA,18,TGTGCCAGTAGTATTAGACAGGGGCGGTCCGGTAACACCGGGGAGCTGTTTTTT,CASSIRQGRSGNTGELFF
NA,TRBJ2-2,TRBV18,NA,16,TGTGCCAGCTCACCACCCAGGGTGGCAAACACCGGGGAGCTGTTTTTT,CASSPPRVANTGELFF
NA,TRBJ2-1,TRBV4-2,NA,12,TGTGCCAGCAGCCAAGATGGCAGGGAGCAGTTCTTC,CASSQDGREQFF
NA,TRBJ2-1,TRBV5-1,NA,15,TGCGCCAGCAGCTTGGCCGACACACGGTACAATGAGCAGTTCTTC,CASSLADTRYNEQFF
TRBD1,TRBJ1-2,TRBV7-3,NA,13,TGTGCCAGCAGTTCCGACAGGGGATATGGCTACACCTTC,CASSSDRGYGYTF
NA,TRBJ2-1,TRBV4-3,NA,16,TGCGCCAGCAGCCAAGATTACCCGGTCTCCTACAATGAGCAGTTCTTC,CASSQDYPVSYNEQFF
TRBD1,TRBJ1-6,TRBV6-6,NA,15,TGTGCCAGCAGTTATAAGCACAGGGGTAGTTCACCCCTCCACTTT,CASSYKHRGSSPLHF
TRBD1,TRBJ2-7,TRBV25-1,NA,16,TGTGCCAGCAGTGAGGCCCCGGGACAGGGGGTATACGAGCAGTACTTC,CASSEAPGQGVYEQYF
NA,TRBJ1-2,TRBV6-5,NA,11,TGTGCCAGCAGCCCCGGCTATGGCTACACCTTC,CASSPGYGYTF
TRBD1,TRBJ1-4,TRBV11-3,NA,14,TGTGCCAGCAGCTGGACAGGGTCTAATGAAAAACTGTTTTTT,CASSWTGSNEKLFF
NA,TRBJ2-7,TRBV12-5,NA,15,TGTGCTAGTGGTTTGACCACTCAGGGGCGAGGCGAGCAGTACTTC,CASGLTTQGRGEQYF
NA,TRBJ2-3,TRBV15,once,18,TGTGCCACCAGCAGAGATCGATTTGGTGGGGCCCACACAGATACGCAGTATTTT,CATSRDRFGGAHTDTQYF
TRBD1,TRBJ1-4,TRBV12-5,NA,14,TGTGCTAGTGGTCCCCAGGGGGGCAATGAAAAACTGTTTTTT,CASGPQGGNEKLFF
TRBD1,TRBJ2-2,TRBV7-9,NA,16,TGTGCCAGCAGCTTATCCGGGACAGGGGACACCGGGGAGCTGTTTTTT,CASSLSGTGDTGELFF
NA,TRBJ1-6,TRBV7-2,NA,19,TGTGCCAGCAGCCCCCGAGGGGGGGCGCGGGAGTCCTATAATTCACCCCTCCACTTT,CASSPRGGARESYNSPLHF
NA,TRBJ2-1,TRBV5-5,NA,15,TGTGCCAGCAGCTTCCTAGTTACGTCCTACAATGAGCAGTTCTTC,CASSFLVTSYNEQFF
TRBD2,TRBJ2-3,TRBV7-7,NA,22,TGTGCCAGCAGCTTAACTAGCGGGAGCGCCTCAGGACGCCTAGCTAGCACAGATACGCAGTATTTT,CASSLTSGSASGRLASTDTQYF
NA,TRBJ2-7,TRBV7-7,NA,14,TGTGCCAGCAGCTTTTCAGGGATTTCTGGCGAGCAGTACTTC,CASSFSGISGEQYF
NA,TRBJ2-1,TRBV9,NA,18,TGTGCCAGCGCCCAGGGGTTATTACTGGGTCGTACTGAGAATGAGCAGTTCTTC,CASAQGLLLGRTENEQFF
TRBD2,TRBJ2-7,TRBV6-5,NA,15,TGTGCCAGCAGTTGGGGACTAGCCGCGTCTCTCGAGCAGTACTTC,CASSWGLAASLEQYF
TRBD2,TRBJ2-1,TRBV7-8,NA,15,TGTGCCAGCAGCTCCGAGCGGGAGTACGGACATGAGCAGTTCTTC,CASSSEREYGHEQFF
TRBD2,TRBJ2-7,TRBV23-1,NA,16,TGCGCCAGCAGTCAATGGGCGGGAGGGTACTTATACGAGCAGTACTTC,CASSQWAGGYLYEQYF
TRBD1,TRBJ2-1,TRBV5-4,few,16,TGTGCCAGCAGCCCTCTACAGGGGGCGCTTCTCAATGAGCAGTTCTTC,CASSPLQGALLNEQFF
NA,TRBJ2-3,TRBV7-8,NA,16,TGTGCCAGCAGCTTAAAGATTAGACTCCCCACAGATACGCAGTATTTT,CASSLKIRLPTDTQYF
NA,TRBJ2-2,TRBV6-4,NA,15,TGTGCCAGCAGTGACTCTTCTAGCAACACCGGGGAGCTGTTTTTT,CASSDSSSNTGELFF
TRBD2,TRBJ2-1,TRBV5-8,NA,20,TGTGCCAGCAGCTTTATTGGCTTACTAGCGGGGGGGAGTTTGTTGAATGAGCAGTTCTTC,CASSFIGLLAGGSLLNEQFF
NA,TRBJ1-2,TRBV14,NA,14,TGTGCCAGCAGCCAAGGATCTACAGGGTTTGGCTACACCTTC,CASSQGSTGFGYTF
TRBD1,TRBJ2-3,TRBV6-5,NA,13,TGTGCCAGCAGCGAACAGGGGCAGGGTACGCAGTATTTT,CASSEQGQGTQYF
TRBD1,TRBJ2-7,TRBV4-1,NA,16,TGCGCCAGCAGACCCGTCCCGGGACAGTCTTCCTACGAGCAGTACTTC,CASRPVPGQSSYEQYF
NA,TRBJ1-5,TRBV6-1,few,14,TGTGCCAGCAGTGATTCATCGGGATATCAGCCCCAGCATTTT,CASSDSSGYQPQHF
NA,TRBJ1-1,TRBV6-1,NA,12,TGTGCCAGCAGTGAAGGAGCTACTGAAGCTTTCTTT,CASSEGATEAFF
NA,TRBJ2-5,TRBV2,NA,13,TGTGCCAGCATTAGGGACTCAGGGGAGACCCAGTACTTC,CASIRDSGETQYF
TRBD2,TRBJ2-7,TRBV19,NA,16,TGTGCCAGTAGTATAGAGCTAGCGGCCCGCTCCTACGAGCAGTACTTC,CASSIELAARSYEQYF
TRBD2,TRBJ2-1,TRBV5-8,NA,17,TGTGCCACCTCCGGGACTAGCGGGATGGGGTATTACAATGAGCAGTTCTTC,CATSGTSGMGYYNEQFF
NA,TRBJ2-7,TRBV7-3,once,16,TGTTCCAGCAGCCACCTCCGGGGATGGGTTTCCTACGAGCAGTACTTC,CSSSHLRGWVSYEQYF
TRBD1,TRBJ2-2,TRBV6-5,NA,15,TGTGCCAGCAGTTACGAGGGGGCAAGTCTCGGGGAGCTGTTTTTT,CASSYEGASLGELFF